These T cell receptor beta chains were read from a single sample in a study of T cell repertoires and HLA-DP antigens. Clones were read by immunoSEQ multiplex PCR, and TCRdb kept only the in-frame ones, dropping some. This table has around 100,000 clones, 90% to 95% appearing once. Their antigens remain unidentified. Material for sequencing was CD4+ T cells from PBMCs. These receptors were collected from a woman aged 18 to 35 in good health and CMV-seronegative. The CDR3 runs from the conserved cysteine through the conserved F or W. The order of the fields is clone size, V gene, D gene, J gene, CDR3 DNA, CDR3 protein. A D gene is named only where the DNA matches it firmly. For some rows the clone size is stated as once, few or many, or as a class when expanded; others skip it.

>-|TRBV7-3|TRBD2|TRBJ2-3
TGTGCCAGCAGCTTGCTAGCGGGAGGGGTAGATACGCAGTATTTT
CASSLLAGGVDTQYF
>-|TRBV7-3|-|TRBJ2-1
TGTGCCAGCAGCCGAATCAGGGAAAATGAGCAGTTCTTC
CASSRIRENEQFF
>-|TRBV18|-|TRBJ1-2
TGTGCCAGCTCACCGGACGCGAACTATGGCTACACCTTC
CASSPDANYGYTF
>-|TRBV5-1|-|TRBJ1-1
TGCGCCAGCAGCTCTAATGAGGACACTGAAGCTTTCTTT
CASSSNEDTEAFF
>-|TRBV19|TRBD1|TRBJ1-3
TGTGCCAGTAGTACGCCACTTCGGACAGGGTTCGGAAACACCATATATTTT
CASSTPLRTGFGNTIYF
>-|TRBV18|TRBD1|TRBJ2-7
TGTGCCAGCTCCCGTAACTCCGGGACAGGGCGATACGAGCAGTACTTC
CASSRNSGTGRYEQYF
>once|TRBV29-1|-|TRBJ2-3
TGCAGCGTTCAGGGGCGGTCAGCAGATACGCAGTATTTT
CSVQGRSADTQYF
>-|TRBV7-2|-|TRBJ1-2
TGTGCCAGCAGCTCCAGGGCTGGGTATGGCTACACCTTC
CASSSRAGYGYTF
>once|TRBV5-1|-|TRBJ2-1
TGCGCCAGCAGCCCTTTGAAGACAGACAATGAGCAGTTCTTC
CASSPLKTDNEQFF
>-|TRBV20-1|-|TRBJ2-3
TGCAGTGCTAGTCTTACAGATACGCAGTATTTT
CSASLTDTQYF
>-|TRBV5-1|-|TRBJ2-7
TGCGCCAGCAGCTTGGACACCACCTACGAGCAGTACTTC
CASSLDTTYEQYF
>-|TRBV6-1|-|TRBJ1-2
TGTGCCAGCAGTGAAGAGCGCAGGGCGGACTATGGCTACACCTTC
CASSEERRADYGYTF
>-|TRBV2|-|TRBJ2-5
TGTGCCAGCAGCCGGGGCCAAGAGACCCAGTACTTC
CASSRGQETQYF
>-|TRBV2|TRBD2|TRBJ2-1
TGTGCCAGCAGTGATGTACTAGCGGGGGGAAACAATGAGCAGTTCTTC
CASSDVLAGGNNEQFF
>-|TRBV28|TRBD1|TRBJ2-5
TGTGCCAGCAGCAGTAGGGACAGGGGGGGCGGAGAGACCCAGTACTTC
CASSSRDRGGGETQYF
>-|TRBV19|TRBD1|TRBJ1-5
TGTGCCACCTCTGGGACAGTCGTACAGCCCCAGCATTTT
CATSGTVVQPQHF
>-|TRBV5-5|TRBD2|TRBJ2-1
TGTGCCAGCAGCTTAATAGCGGGAGCCTACAATGAGCAGTTCTTC
CASSLIAGAYNEQFF
>-|TRBV28|TRBD2|TRBJ2-2
TGTGCCGGCCGGGGGGCGAACACCGGGGAGCTGTTTTTT
CAGRGANTGELFF
>-|TRBV15|-|TRBJ2-1
TGTGCCACCAGCAGAGTGGCGTCCAGGGACTCCTACAATGAGCAGTTCTTC
CATSRVASRDSYNEQFF
>-|TRBV10-1|-|TRBJ1-1
TGCGCCAGCAGTGAGCTCCCGAACACTGAAGCTTTCTTT
CASSELPNTEAFF
>-|TRBV6-1|-|TRBJ2-3
TGTGCCAGCAGTGCCCGCTTAGGTGCATCTAGCACAGATACGCAGTATTTT
CASSARLGASSTDTQYF
>-|TRBV5-1|TRBD1|TRBJ2-4
TGCGCCAGCAGCTCCGGGACAGGGGCGCGCCAAAACATTCAGTACTTC
CASSSGTGARQNIQYF
>-|TRBV7-7|-|TRBJ2-1
TGTGCTTCGCAGGATTCCTACAATGAGCAGTTCTTC
CASQDSYNEQFF
>few|TRBV20-1|-|TRBJ1-1
TGCAGTGTTCAGCGAAACACTGAAGCTTTCTTT
CSVQRNTEAFF
>once|TRBV7-3|-|TRBJ1-1
TGTGCCAGCAGCTCAAACACTGAAGCTTTCTTT
CASSSNTEAFF
>-|TRBV10-3|TRBD1|TRBJ2-2
TGTGCCATCAGTGAGTCGCGAAGGGGGCTAGGCTCCACCGGGGAGCTGTTTTTT
CAISESRRGLGSTGELFF
>-|TRBV5-6|TRBD1|TRBJ1-2
TGTGCCAGCAGCTTGTTGCAGGGGGAAGGCTACACCTTC
CASSLLQGEGYTF
>few|TRBV10-3|-|TRBJ2-5
TGTGCCATCAGTGAGTCGACACAGGGTAGGGAGACCCAGTACTTC
CAISESTQGRETQYF
>-|TRBV5-4|-|TRBJ2-5
TGTGCCAGCAGCTTGATTTCAGCGGGTTTTGAGACCCAGTACTTC
CASSLISAGFETQYF
>-|TRBV10-3|-|TRBJ1-5
TGTGCCATCAGACCGACAGGAGATCAGCCCCAGCATTTT
CAIRPTGDQPQHF
>-|TRBV7-9|TRBD1|TRBJ2-7
TGTGCCAGCAGCCCCAAACCGGGACAGGGGCAATTCGGCGAGCAGTACTTC
CASSPKPGQGQFGEQYF
>-|TRBV2|-|TRBJ1-4
TGTGCCAGCGGGGGTATAGGGAGTTGGGAAAAACTGTTTTTT
CASGGIGSWEKLFF
>-|TRBV4-3|TRBD1|TRBJ1-6
TGCGCCAGCAGCCAGGGGACAGGGGGCTATAATTCACCCCTCCACTTT
CASSQGTGGYNSPLHF
>once|TRBV18|TRBD1|TRBJ1-2
TGTGCCAGCTCCCACGAGAGGGGGCAGGATGGCTACACCTTC
CASSHERGQDGYTF
>-|TRBV2|-|TRBJ2-5
TGTGCCAGCAGTAAAGGGGGGACCCAGTACTTC
CASSKGGTQYF
>once|TRBV14|TRBD2|TRBJ2-2
TGTGCCAGCAGCCGAGCGGGGGGGCCCCTCGGGGAGCTGTTTTTT
CASSRAGGPLGELFF
>once|TRBV28|TRBD2|TRBJ2-7
TGTGCCAGCAGTTTAAGCGGGAGGATCCCCTACGAGCAGTACTTC
CASSLSGRIPYEQYF
>-|TRBV7-2|TRBD1|TRBJ2-6
TGTGCCAGCCGGACAGGGGGCTCTGGGGCCAACGTCCTGACTTTC
CASRTGGSGANVLTF
>-|TRBV18|-|TRBJ1-2
TGTGCCAGCTCACCCCAGGCTAACTATGGCTACACCTTC
CASSPQANYGYTF
>-|TRBV7-9|-|TRBJ2-3
TGTGCCAGCAGCTGGACCTGGGGGGAAAGCACAGATACGCAGTATTTT
CASSWTWGESTDTQYF